Reported below is one T cell receptor (beta chain). In the authors' workflow: Estimation of nucleated cell counts relied on the amplification of reference gene primers. Only in-frame clones appear in the TCRdb table, and some are missing; sequencing was by immunoSEQ multiplex PCR. The DNA gave D and trimming, while V, J and clone size come from that table. The sample holds about 330,000 clones, more than 85% seen once. The sample is drawn from a study of blood T cell repertoires in COVID-19. For the study at large: Samples of COVID-19 (acute and convalescent) were obtained from the United States, Italy and Spain.

CDR3 length: 14 amino acids. CDR1 is MNHEY, CDR2 SMNVEV, per germline (reference sequence). V was cut by 3 bases and J by 5 bases, with 14 bases left in between. Membership in each cohort depended on participant-reported clinical history. Symptom resolution, clearance, or two negative PCRs marked the recovered donors of Cohort 3. The receptor was derived from a woman aged 30 to 39 who had recovered from COVID-19. The sequencing input was PBMCs or T cells enriched from blood (not recorded which). The chain joins TRBV27 to TRBJ2-7; D possibly corresponds to TRBD1 (7 bases). The CDR3 reads CASSFRQGGHEQYF. CDR3 bases: TGTGCCAGCAGTTTTAGGCAGGGGGGCCACGAGCAGTACTTC.